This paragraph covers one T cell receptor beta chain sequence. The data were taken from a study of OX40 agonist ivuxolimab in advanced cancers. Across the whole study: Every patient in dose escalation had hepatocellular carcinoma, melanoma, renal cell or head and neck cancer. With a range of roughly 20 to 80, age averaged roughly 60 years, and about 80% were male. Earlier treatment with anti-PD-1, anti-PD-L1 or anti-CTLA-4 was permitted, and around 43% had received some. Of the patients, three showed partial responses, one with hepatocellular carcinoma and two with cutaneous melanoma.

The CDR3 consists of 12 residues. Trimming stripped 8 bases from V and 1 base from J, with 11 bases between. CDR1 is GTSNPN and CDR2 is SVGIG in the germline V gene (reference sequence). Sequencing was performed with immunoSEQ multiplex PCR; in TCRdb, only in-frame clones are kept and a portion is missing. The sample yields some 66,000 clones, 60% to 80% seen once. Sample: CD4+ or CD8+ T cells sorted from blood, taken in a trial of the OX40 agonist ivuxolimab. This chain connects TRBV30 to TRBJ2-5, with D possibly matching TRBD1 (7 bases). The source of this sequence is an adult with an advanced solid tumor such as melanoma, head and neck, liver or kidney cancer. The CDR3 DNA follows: TGTGCCCAGGGGGGTTTCCAAGAGACCCAGTACTTC. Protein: CAQGGFQETQYF.